This TCR beta chain appears in the sequencing data of a study of blood T cell dynamics during melanoma immunotherapy. The overall study: Patients with metastatic melanoma got pembrolizumab or nivolumab-ipilimumab as first-line care.

A fixed DNA input of about 0.35 ug was used per bulk PBMC sample. Libraries were prepared by immunoSEQ multiplex PCR; TCRdb keeps only in-frame clonotypes and omits some of them. The sample gives about 7,600 clones, 75% to 90% of which show up once; 3.6% is in the top ten. Time point reported: week 3, after first cycle of checkpoint inhibitor. One draw preceded checkpoint blockade; another followed its first cycle at week 3. Patients with prior systemic cancer treatment, concomitant immunosuppressants, or other active malignancies were excluded. Germline values: CDR1 SGHKS, CDR2 YYEKEE (reference sequence). This CDR3 comprises 15 residues. V shed 6 bases and J shed 3 bases, with 15 bases lying between them.

This sequence originates from a human donor with melanoma. The chain combines TRBV5-5 with TRBJ1-4; D remains ambiguous. Sequenced here: blood, sampled from a patient treated with checkpoint blockade. Written as DNA, the CDR3 is TGTGCCAGCACCACCATGACACCCTCTAATGAAAAACTGTTTTTT. Translating gives CASTTMTPSNEKLFF.